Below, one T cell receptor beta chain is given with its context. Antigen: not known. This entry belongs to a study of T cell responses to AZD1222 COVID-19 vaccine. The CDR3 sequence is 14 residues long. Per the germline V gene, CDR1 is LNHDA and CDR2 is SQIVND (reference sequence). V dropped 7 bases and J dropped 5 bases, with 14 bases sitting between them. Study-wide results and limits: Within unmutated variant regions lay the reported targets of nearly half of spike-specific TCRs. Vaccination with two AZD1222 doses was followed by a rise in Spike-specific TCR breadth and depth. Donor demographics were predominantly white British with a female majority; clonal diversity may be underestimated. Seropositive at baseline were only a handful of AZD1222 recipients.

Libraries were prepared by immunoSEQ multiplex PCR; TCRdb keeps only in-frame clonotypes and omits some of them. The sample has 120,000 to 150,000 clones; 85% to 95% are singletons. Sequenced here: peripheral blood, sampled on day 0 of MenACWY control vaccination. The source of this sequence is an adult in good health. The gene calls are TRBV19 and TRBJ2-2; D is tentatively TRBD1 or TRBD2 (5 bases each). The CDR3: CASNPGLRTGELFF. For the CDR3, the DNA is TGTGCCAGTAACCCGGGGCTGCGAACCGGGGAGCTGTTTTTT.